This record looks at one T cell receptor beta chain sequence and its context. Its antigen remains unidentified. This record comes from a study of regulatory T cells in long-lasting Graves disease. Researchers made TCR beta libraries by using iRepertoire HTBI primers and running Arm-PCR on CDR3 regions. TCRdb recomputed calls from the multiplex PCR reads with MiXCR, one row per CDR3 protein. The table lists hundreds of thousands of distinct CDR3 sequences, about 16% of them singletons. Described time point: newly diagnosed GD, antithyroid drugs for less than 3 months. Extracted PBMC RNA gave rise to the TCR library. Study results and caveats: Favored gene segments in persistent disease were TRBV28, TRBJ1-2 and TRBJ2-5. Persistent patients had more shared public clonotypes (fewer than 3,000) than new patients (approximately 920).

With 6 bases removed from V and 1 base from J, the gap between germline ends came to 9 bases. In germline, CDR1 is MNHNS, CDR2 SASEGT. CDR3 length: 13 residues. Another study also made use of these data, one on T cells in Graves' hyperthyroidism and ophthalmopathy. From that report: Diagnosis rested on symptoms, serum thyroxine and TRAb, thyroid ultrasound, and orbital computed tomography. The TCR CDR3 first-round RT-PCR relied on the HTBI primer set.

The clonotype comes from a woman aged 35 to 59 with Graves disease. The material was peripheral blood mononuclear cells (PBMCs), obtained at new diagnosis, from a patient treated with antithyroid drugs. The rearrangement links TRBV6-1 to TRBJ1-2; D remains ambiguous. CDR3 nucleotide sequence: TGTGCCAGCAGCCAAAGAGATAACTATGGCTACACCTTC. Translated: CASSQRDNYGYTF.